This passage covers 10 T cell receptor beta chains from one sample sequenced in a study of T cell responses to AZD1222 COVID-19 vaccine. Data came from immunoSEQ multiplex PCR; TCRdb stores just in-frame clones and leaves some out. Here the sample spans 75,000 to 95,000 clones, 88% being singletons. The input for sequencing was peripheral blood, taken 28 days after the second dose of the MenACWY control vaccine. These receptors were collected from an adult who received the MenACWY meningococcal vaccine as a control.

J is TRBJ1-1 and V is TRBV19; D gene unclear. Germline loops: CDR1 LNHDA, CDR2 SQIVND (reference sequence). There are 13 residues in the CDR3. V was cut by 4 bases and J by 4 bases, with 10 bases left in between. This CDR3 reads CASSRGSSTEAFF. For the CDR3, the DNA is TGTGCCAGTAGTAGGGGAAGTTCCACTGAAGCTTTCTTT.

This chain connects TRBV7-9 to TRBJ1-6; D unclear. The CDR3 has 14 amino acids. V was clipped by 3 bases and J by 2 bases, with 5 bases between them. The germline V gene has CDR1 SEHNR and CDR2 FQNEAQ (reference sequence). The CDR3 sequence: CASSLDAYNSPLHF. CDR3 nucleotides: TGTGCCAGCAGCTTGGATGCCTATAATTCACCCCTCCACTTT.

The J gene is TRBJ1-1, the V gene TRBV6-2 or TRBV6-3; D is perhaps TRBD1 (5 bases). The germline gives CDR1 MNHEY, CDR2 SVGEGT. V gave up 4 bases and J gave up 1 base, with 19 bases separating them. The CDR3 covers 17 residues. The CDR3 nucleotides are TGTGCCAGCAGTTTCGAATCTCTGGGACCGCGGAACACTGAAGCTTTCTTT. It encodes CASSFESLGPRNTEAFF.

The chain has TRBV21-1 and TRBJ1-2. TRBV21-1 is classified as a pseudogene. The CDR3 has 15 amino acids. The CDR3 region is CASSKEGQLNYGYTF. CDR3 nucleotides: TGTGCCAGCAGCAAAGAAGGCCAGCTTAACTATGGCTACACCTTC.

The chain uses TRBV6-1 and TRBJ1-2; D unresolved. V lost 2 bases to trimming and J lost 2 bases, with 12 bases between them. The CDR3 spans 15 residues. Germline assignment: CDR1 MNHNS and CDR2 SASEGT. DNA of the CDR3: TGTGCCAGCAGTGAATTATTTGTGGGGAACTATGGCTACACCTTC. As protein: CASSELFVGNYGYTF.

The chain couples TRBV29-1 to TRBJ1-1; a weak D match, TRBD1 (6 bases). Trimming pared 7 bases from V and 2 bases from J, leaving 14 bases between. CDR3 length: 13 amino acids. The germline gives CDR1 SQVTM, CDR2 ANQGSEA. The CDR3 sequence: CSAGPGANTEAFF. The CDR3 nucleotides are TGCAGCGCCGGTCCAGGGGCAAACACTGAAGCTTTCTTT. Complete variable domain (other parts from reference TRBV29-1 and TRBJ1-1): SAVISQKPSRDICQRGTSLTIQCQVDSQVTMMFWYRQQPGQSLTLIATANQGSEATYESGFVIDKFPISRPNLTFSTLTVSNMSPEDSSIYLCSAGPGANTEAFFGQGTRLTVV.

V gene TRBV28 combines with J gene TRBJ2-7, with unresolved D. V was shortened by 5 bases and J by 7 bases, with 9 bases between the two germline ends. Germline assignment: CDR1 MDHEN and CDR2 SYDVKM. This CDR3 comprises 11 residues. In nucleotides, the CDR3 is TGTGCCAGCAGTCCCTCCCGGGAGCAGTACTTC. It is translated as CASSPSREQYF.

CDR3 bases: TGTGCCAGCAGCAGATCGGGGTTAGCGGCCTCCTACAATGAGCAGTTCTTC. This encodes CASSRSGLAASYNEQFF. The chain employs TRBV9 and TRBJ2-1; D is possibly TRBD2 (6 bases). The V gene's germline CDR1 is SGDLS and CDR2 YYNGEE. The CDR3 runs to 17 residues. V was trimmed by 4 bases and J by 0 bases, leaving 17 bases between them.

This rearrangement joins TRBV9 to TRBJ1-4, with no clear D. Looked up from germline, CDR1 is SGDLS and CDR2 is YYNGEE. The CDR3 has 14 residues. V shed 1 base and J shed 7 bases, with 11 bases lying between them. DNA for the CDR3: TGTGCCAGCAGCGTAATGCCAGGAGGTGAAAAACTGTTTTTT. Residues: CASSVMPGGEKLFF.

The rearrangement links TRBV13 to TRBJ1-6; 9 nucleotides match TRBD1. Germline assignment: CDR1 PRHDT and CDR2 FYEKMQ (reference sequence). The J segment lost 10 bases and the V segment lost 0 bases, leaving 10 bases of the junction unmatched. CDR3 length equals 17 residues. The CDR3, as DNA: TGTGCCAGCAGCTTAGGCCGAGGGAGGACAGGGGAATCACCCCTCCACTTT. Translation gives CASSLGRGRTGESPLHF.